The T cell receptor (beta chain) described here comes from a study of T-cell memory formation after mild COVID-19. One entry per CDR3 protein, called by TCRdb with MiXCR from the 5' RACE reads. This sample has approximately 580,000 distinct CDR3 sequences, with around 21% found just once. Points on this clonotype: Its antigen is not known.

J was trimmed by 6 bases and V by 2 bases; bases with no gene match: 11. The CDR3 is made up of 17 amino acids. Study-wide results and limits: Nothing showed for sure that second-wave clones peaking on day 37 were SARS-CoV-2 specific.

The chain uses TRBV12-3 or TRBV12-4 and TRBJ2-1; 9 nucleotides line up with TRBD2. The specimen was PBMCs or a T cell subset sorted from them (not recorded which). The receptor comes from an adult woman who had mild COVID-19 (a few samples of this study predate the infection). Cell type and time point are not known. The CDR3 spells CASSLSAGGPNVNEQFF. CDR3 bases: TGTGCCAGCAGTTTATCAGCGGGGGGCCCCAATGTCAATGAGCAGTTCTTC.